These T cell receptor beta chains were read from a single sample in a study of glioma-infiltrating T cells after dendritic cell vaccination. Repertoires were generated with immunoSEQ multiplex PCR, while TCRdb's copy carries only in-frame clones and drops some. This table has roughly 82,000 clones, roughly 90% appearing once. The sample consisted of blood, taken before dendritic cell vaccination. The receptors here all came from a human donor with glioblastoma. CDR3s include the opening cysteine and the closing phenylalanine or tryptophan. D genes are given only for firm matches. Only part of the rows carry a size: once, few, many, or a class if the clone is expanded.

V gene	D gene	CDR3 length	clone size	J gene	CDR3 DNA	CDR3 protein
TRBV5-1	TRBD1	16	-	TRBJ1-2	TGCGCCAGCAGCTTCCGTCGGGAGGACAGGGATTATGGCTACACCTTC	CASSFRREDRDYGYTF
TRBV6-6	-	12	-	TRBJ1-5	TGTGCCAGCAGTCCCCCAGGTCAGCCCCAGCATTTT	CASSPPGQPQHF
TRBV2	TRBD1	13	-	TRBJ1-2	TGTGCCAGCAGTGGACAGGGGAACTATGGCTACACCTTC	CASSGQGNYGYTF
TRBV27	-	16	-	TRBJ2-3	TGTGCCAGCAGTCGATCGCTACAGGTCTTAACGGATACGCAGTATTTT	CASSRSLQVLTDTQYF
TRBV6-1	-	15	-	TRBJ1-4	TGTGCCAGCAGTGAACTCCGGGGATCTAATGAAAAACTGTTTTTT	CASSELRGSNEKLFF
TRBV2	-	15	-	TRBJ2-5	TGTGCCAGCTCCTCCGGTGCGGACAGCAAAGAGACCCAGTACTTC	CASSSGADSKETQYF
TRBV5-6	TRBD2	16	-	TRBJ2-7	TGTGCCAGCAGCTTAAGGACTAGCGGGAGTTCCTACGAGCAGTACTTC	CASSLRTSGSSYEQYF
TRBV19	-	17	few	TRBJ2-1	TGTGCCAGTAGTATAGTGATTTCGGGTTCCCCGAACAATGAGCAGTTCTTC	CASSIVISGSPNNEQFF
TRBV5-1	TRBD1	21	-	TRBJ2-6	TGCGCCAGCAGCTTGGACAAACCCCGGACAGGGGGTTCATCTGGGGCCAACGTCCTGACTTTC	CASSLDKPRTGGSSGANVLTF
TRBV7-3	TRBD2	15	-	TRBJ2-7	TGTGCCAGCAGCCGGGGGGGCGGGAAGGACAACGAGCAGTACTTC	CASSRGGGKDNEQYF
TRBV28	TRBD2	14	-	TRBJ2-7	TGTGCCAGCAGTTTAGTTGCGGGAGGGCGGGAGCAGTACTTC	CASSLVAGGREQYF
TRBV9	TRBD1	15	-	TRBJ2-7	TGTGCCAGCAGCGTGGGACAGGGAAGTTTTAACGAGCAGTACTTC	CASSVGQGSFNEQYF
TRBV13	-	13	-	TRBJ2-7	TGTGCCAGCAGCTTAGTAAGGCAGGGTGCAAAGTACTTC	CASSLVRQGAKYF
TRBV7-9	TRBD1	13	-	TRBJ1-2	TGTGCCAGCAGCGGGACAGGGAGAAATGGCTACACCTTC	CASSGTGRNGYTF
TRBV2	TRBD2	13	-	TRBJ2-1	TGTGCCAGCAGCAGCGGGAGGGCAAATGAGCAGTTCTTC	CASSSGRANEQFF
TRBV9	TRBD1	15	-	TRBJ2-5	TGTGCCGGCAGCGTCACAGGGGGTCGGCAGGAGACCCAGTACTTC	CAGSVTGGRQETQYF
TRBV7-3	TRBD2	16	-	TRBJ2-5	TGTGCCAGCAGCTTAATGAGCGGGAGGGGTCAAGAGACCCAGTACTTC	CASSLMSGRGQETQYF
TRBV2	-	13	-	TRBJ1-6	TGTGCCAGCATCAGGGATGGAAATTCACCCCTCCACTTT	CASIRDGNSPLHF
TRBV5-4	TRBD1	15	-	TRBJ1-2	TGTGCCAGCAGCTGGGACAGGGGGCGCGACTATGGCTACACCTTC	CASSWDRGRDYGYTF
TRBV2	TRBD1	14	-	TRBJ2-5	TGTGCCAGCAGTGCACAGGGGGCCGGTGAGACCCAGTACTTC	CASSAQGAGETQYF
TRBV5-1	-	14	-	TRBJ2-7	TGCGCCAGCAGCGCGGGGCCCCTGGGATACGAGCAGTACTTC	CASSAGPLGYEQYF
TRBV9	TRBD2	16	-	TRBJ2-1	TGTGCCAGCAGCCCCATCCGACTAGCGGGAGTGAATGAGCAGTTCTTC	CASSPIRLAGVNEQFF
TRBV18	-	12	-	TRBJ2-7	TGTGCCAGCTCACGCGAATTCTACGAGCAGTACTTC	CASSREFYEQYF
TRBV5-1	-	14	-	TRBJ2-5	TGCGCCAGCAGCTTAGGACGGACACAAGAGACCCAGTACTTC	CASSLGRTQETQYF
TRBV5-1	TRBD2	15	-	TRBJ2-7	TGCGCCAGCAGCTTGGCCGGCGGGGGATCCTACGAGCAGTACTTC	CASSLAGGGSYEQYF
TRBV5-8	TRBD2	18	-	TRBJ2-2	TGTGCCAGCAGCCCACTAGCGGGGGGGCCTACGGGCACCGGGGAGCTGTTTTTT	CASSPLAGGPTGTGELFF
TRBV2	-	20	-	TRBJ1-4	TGTGCCAGCCCTTTAAACGGCCGGAGGGGTCCCCCCGCACGTAATGAAAAACTGTTTTTT	CASPLNGRRGPPARNEKLFF